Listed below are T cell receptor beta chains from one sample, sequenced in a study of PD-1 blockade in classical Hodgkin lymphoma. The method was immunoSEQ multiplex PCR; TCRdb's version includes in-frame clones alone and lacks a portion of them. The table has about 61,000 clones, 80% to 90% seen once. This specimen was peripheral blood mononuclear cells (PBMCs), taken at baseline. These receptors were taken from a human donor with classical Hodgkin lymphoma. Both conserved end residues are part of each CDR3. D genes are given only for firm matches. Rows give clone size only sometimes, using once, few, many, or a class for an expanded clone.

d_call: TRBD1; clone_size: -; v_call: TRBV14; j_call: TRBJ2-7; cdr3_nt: TGTGCCAGCAGCCCTTTGGACAGGCCCTACGAGCAGTACTTC; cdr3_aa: CASSPLDRPYEQYF
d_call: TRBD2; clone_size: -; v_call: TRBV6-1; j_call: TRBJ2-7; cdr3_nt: TGTGCCAGCAGTGAAGCGCCGGGACTACCAGCCTACGAGCAGTACTTC; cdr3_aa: CASSEAPGLPAYEQYF
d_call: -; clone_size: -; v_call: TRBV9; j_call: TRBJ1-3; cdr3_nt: TGTGCCAGCAGCGTAGAAAGCTCTGGAAACACCATATATTTT; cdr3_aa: CASSVESSGNTIYF
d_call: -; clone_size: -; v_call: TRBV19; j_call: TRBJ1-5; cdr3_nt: TGTGCCACCTCCCTGGAGGGTAGCAATCAGCCCCAGCATTTT; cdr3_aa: CATSLEGSNQPQHF
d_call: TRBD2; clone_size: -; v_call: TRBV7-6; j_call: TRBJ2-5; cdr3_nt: TGTGCCAGCAGCCTAGAAGCGGGGCGGGGGGAGACCCAGTACTTC; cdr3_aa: CASSLEAGRGETQYF
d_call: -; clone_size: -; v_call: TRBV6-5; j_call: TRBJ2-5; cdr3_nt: TGTGCCAGCTTAGCTAGACGGGGGGCTGGAGAGACCCAGTACTTC; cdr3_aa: CASLARRGAGETQYF
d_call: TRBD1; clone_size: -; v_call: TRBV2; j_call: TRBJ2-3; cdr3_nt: TGTGCCAGCAGCGCACAGGGGAGCACAGATACGCAGTATTTT; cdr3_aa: CASSAQGSTDTQYF
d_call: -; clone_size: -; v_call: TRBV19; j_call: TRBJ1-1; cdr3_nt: TGTGCCAGTAAAACGTTTTTTTGGGGCCGTTTCTCCACTGAAGCTTTCTTT; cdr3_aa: CASKTFFWGRFSTEAFF
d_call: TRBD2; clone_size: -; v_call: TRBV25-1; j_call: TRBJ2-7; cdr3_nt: TGTGCCAGCAGTGATAGCGGGCCACCCTCCTACGAGCAGTACTTC; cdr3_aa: CASSDSGPPSYEQYF
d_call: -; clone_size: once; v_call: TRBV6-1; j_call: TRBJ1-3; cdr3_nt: TGTGCCAGCAGTTTTCCAAACACCATATATTTT; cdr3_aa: CASSFPNTIYF
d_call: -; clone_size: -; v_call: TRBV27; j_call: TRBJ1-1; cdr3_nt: TGTGCCAGCAGTTTAGGACAGAACACTGAAGCTTTCTTT; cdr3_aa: CASSLGQNTEAFF
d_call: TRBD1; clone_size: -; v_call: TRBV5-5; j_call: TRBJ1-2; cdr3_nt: TGTGCCAGCAAGGGGGCCATTGGATTACGCAGTACCTTAAATGGCTACACCTTC; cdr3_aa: CASKGAIGLRSTLNGYTF
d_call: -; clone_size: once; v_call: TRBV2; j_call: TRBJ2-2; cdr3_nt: TGTGCCAGCAGTGAAGCGCCTCAGGGCGCCGGGGAGCTGTTTTTT; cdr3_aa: CASSEAPQGAGELFF
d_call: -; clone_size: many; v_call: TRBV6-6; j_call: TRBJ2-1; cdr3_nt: TGTGCCAGCAGTTACTCAAGAGTCTACAATGAGCAGTTCTTC; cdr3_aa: CASSYSRVYNEQFF
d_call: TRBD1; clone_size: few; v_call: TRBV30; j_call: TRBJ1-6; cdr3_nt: TGTGCCTGGACTGGACAGGGAAATTCACCCCTCCACTTT; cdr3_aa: CAWTGQGNSPLHF
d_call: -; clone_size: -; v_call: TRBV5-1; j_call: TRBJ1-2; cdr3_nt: TGCGCCAGCAGCGGAAAGGAAAGCAACTATGGCTACACCTTC; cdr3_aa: CASSGKESNYGYTF
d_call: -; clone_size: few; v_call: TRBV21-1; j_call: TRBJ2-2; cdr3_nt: TGTGCCAGCAGCAAAGCGGGGGAGTCGAACACCGGGGAGCTGTTTTTT; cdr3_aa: CASSKAGESNTGELFF
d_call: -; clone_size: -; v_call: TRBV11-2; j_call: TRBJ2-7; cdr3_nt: TGTGCCAGCAGCAGAAGTTACGAGCAGTACTTC; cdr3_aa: CASSRSYEQYF
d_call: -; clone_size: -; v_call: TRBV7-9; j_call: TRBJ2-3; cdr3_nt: TGTGCCAGCAAGGCCGTCAGCACAGATACGCAGTATTTT; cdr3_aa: CASKAVSTDTQYF
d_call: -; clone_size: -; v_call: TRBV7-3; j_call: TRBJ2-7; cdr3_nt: TGTGCCAGCAGCTGGGGGATACTCCCTAAGCAGTACTTC; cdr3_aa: CASSWGILPKQYF
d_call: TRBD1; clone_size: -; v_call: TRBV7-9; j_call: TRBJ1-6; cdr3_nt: TGTGCCAGCAGCGGGGACAGCTTTTATAATTCACCCCTCCACTTT; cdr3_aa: CASSGDSFYNSPLHF
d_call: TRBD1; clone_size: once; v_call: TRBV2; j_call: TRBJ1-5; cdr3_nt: TGTGCCAGCAGCATGGACAGGGCACAGCCCCAGCATTTT; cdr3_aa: CASSMDRAQPQHF
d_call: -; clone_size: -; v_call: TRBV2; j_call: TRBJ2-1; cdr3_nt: TGTGCCAGCAGTGACAGGGTCACCAATGAGCAGTTCTTC; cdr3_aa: CASSDRVTNEQFF
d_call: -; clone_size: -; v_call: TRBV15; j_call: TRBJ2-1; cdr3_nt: TGTGCCACCAGCGTTACAGGGACATACAATGAGCAGTTCTTC; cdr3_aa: CATSVTGTYNEQFF
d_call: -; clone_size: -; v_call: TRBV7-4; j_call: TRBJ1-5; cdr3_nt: TGTGCCAGCAGCTCCCATGCAGGGCGAATGCGTGGTCTGCCCCAGCATTTT; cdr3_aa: CASSSHAGRMRGLPQHF
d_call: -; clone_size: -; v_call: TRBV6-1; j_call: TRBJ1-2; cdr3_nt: TGTGCCAGCAAGAGGTCACCTGACTCCTATGGCTACACCTTC; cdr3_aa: CASKRSPDSYGYTF
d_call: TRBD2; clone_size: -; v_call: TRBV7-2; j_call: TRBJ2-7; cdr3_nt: TGTGCCAGCAGCTTCTGGACGGGGGGGGGAATCCCCTACGAGCAGTACTTC; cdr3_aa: CASSFWTGGGIPYEQYF
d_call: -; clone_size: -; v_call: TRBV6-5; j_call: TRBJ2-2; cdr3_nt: TGTGCCAGCAGTTACCAGAGCTACACCGGGGAGCTGTTTTTT; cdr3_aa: CASSYQSYTGELFF
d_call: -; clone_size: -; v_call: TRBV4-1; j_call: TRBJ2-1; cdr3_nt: TGCGCCAGCAGCCAACCTTACAATGAGCAGTTCTTC; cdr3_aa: CASSQPYNEQFF
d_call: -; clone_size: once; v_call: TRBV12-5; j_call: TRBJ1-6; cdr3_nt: TGTGCTAGTGGTTTGAACAGGGATAATTCACCCCTCCACTTT; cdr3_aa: CASGLNRDNSPLHF
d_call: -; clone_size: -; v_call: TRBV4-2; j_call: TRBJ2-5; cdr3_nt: TGTGCCAGCAGCCAAGAACCCTCAGCAGTCGGGGAGACCCAGTACTTC; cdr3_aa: CASSQEPSAVGETQYF
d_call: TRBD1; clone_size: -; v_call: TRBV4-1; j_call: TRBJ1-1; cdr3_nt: TGCGCCAGCAGCCAAGGGGGACAGAGGGGAAATGAAGCTTTCTTT; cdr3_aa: CASSQGGQRGNEAFF
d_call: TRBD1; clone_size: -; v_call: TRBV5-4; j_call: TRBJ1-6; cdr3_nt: TGTGCCAGCAGCTTAACAGGGGATGGTTCACCCCTCCACTTT; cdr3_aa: CASSLTGDGSPLHF
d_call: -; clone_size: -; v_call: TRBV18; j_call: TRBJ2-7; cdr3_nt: TGTGCCAGCTCACCTTCGAACGAGCAGTACTTC; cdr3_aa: CASSPSNEQYF
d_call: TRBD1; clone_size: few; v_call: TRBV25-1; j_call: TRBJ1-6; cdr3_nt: TGTGCCAGCAGCTGGGACAGGGCAGATTCACCCCTCCACTTT; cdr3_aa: CASSWDRADSPLHF
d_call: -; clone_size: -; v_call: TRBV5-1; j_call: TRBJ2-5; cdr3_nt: TGCGCCAGCAGCCTCACCGGGACCCAAGAGACCCAGTACTTC; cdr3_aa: CASSLTGTQETQYF
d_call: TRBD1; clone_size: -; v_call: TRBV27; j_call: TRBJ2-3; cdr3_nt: TGTGCCAGCAGTTTTGGACAGGGGAGGGATACGCAGTATTTT; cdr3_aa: CASSFGQGRDTQYF
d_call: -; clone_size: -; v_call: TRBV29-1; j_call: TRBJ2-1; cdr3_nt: TGCAGCGTCTCCTCCCAGGGTGAGCAGTTCTTC; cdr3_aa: CSVSSQGEQFF
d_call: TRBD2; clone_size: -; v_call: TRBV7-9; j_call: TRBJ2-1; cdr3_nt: TGTGCCAGCAGCCGTACCGGGACTAGCGGCCCTGAGCAGTTCTTC; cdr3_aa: CASSRTGTSGPEQFF
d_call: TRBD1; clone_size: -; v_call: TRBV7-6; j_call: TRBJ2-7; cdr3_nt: TGTGCCAGCAGCGGACAACAGGGGGCGGTCTACGAGCAGTACTTC; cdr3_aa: CASSGQQGAVYEQYF
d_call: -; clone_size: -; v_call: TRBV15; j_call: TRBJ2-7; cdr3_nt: TGTGCCACCAGCAGAGATAGGACCTCCTACGAGCAGTACTTC; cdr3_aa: CATSRDRTSYEQYF